One and the same sample provided the 32 T cell receptor beta chains below, sequenced in a study of blood T cell repertoires in COVID-19. The method was immunoSEQ multiplex PCR; TCRdb's version includes in-frame clones alone and lacks a portion of them. The table includes 350,000 to 500,000 clones, about 88% detected once. The sequenced sample consisted of PBMCs or T cells enriched from blood (not recorded which). Receptors originate from a woman under 30 who had been exposed to COVID-19.

CDR3 DNA: TGTGCCAGTAGTATGACTAGCGGGAGGGCGTACGAGCAGTACTTC. It specifies CASSMTSGRAYEQYF. The V gene is TRBV19, the J gene TRBJ2-7; 14 nucleotides line up with TRBD2. V shed 3 bases and J 4 bases; nucleotides not matched to a gene: 2. The CDR3 contains 15 residues. Germline CDR1 and CDR2: LNHDA and SQIVND (reference sequence).

V gene TRBV6-6 combines with J gene TRBJ2-7, with 8 bases aligning to TRBD1. Per the germline V gene, CDR1 is MNHNY and CDR2 is SVGAGI (reference sequence). With V trimmed by 5 bases and J by 2 bases, 8 bases remained unmatched. CDR3 size: 15 residues. CDR3 DNA sequence: TGTGCCAGCAGTGATTCCCCGACAGGGGCCTACGAGCAGTACTTC. Protein sequence: CASSDSPTGAYEQYF.

The chain has TRBV14 and TRBJ2-4; 11 bases match TRBD2. V trimming: 3 bases; J trimming: 0 bases; junction bases outside the gene matches: 1. The CDR3 has 16 residues. Germline V gene sequence: CDR1 SGHDN, CDR2 FVKESK. The CDR3 region is CASSQGLAVAKNIQYF. The CDR3 DNA reads TGTGCCAGCAGCCAGGGACTAGCGGTAGCCAAAAACATTCAGTACTTC. Complete variable domain (other parts from reference TRBV14 and TRBJ2-4): EAGVTQFPSHSVIEKGQTVTLRCDPISGHDNLYWYRRVMGKEIKFLLHFVKESKQDESGMPNNRFLAERTGGTYSTLKVQPAELEDSGVYFCASSQGLAVAKNIQYFGAGTRLSVL.

As regards this clone: Other nucleotide sequences from this sample produce the same CDR3. The CDR3 region has the DNA TGTGCCAGCAGCTTAGCCGCGGGCTACGAGCAGTACTTC. This encodes CASSLAAGYEQYF. V gene TRBV11-3 combines with J gene TRBJ2-7; perhaps TRBD2 as D (5 bases). Trimming stripped 1 base from V and 3 bases from J, with 7 bases between. The germline CDR1 and CDR2 sequences are SGHNT and YENEEA. The CDR3 totals 13 residues.

This clone was detected once. This chain links TRBV11-2 with TRBJ1-4; D unresolved. The CDR3 sequence is 14 residues long. CDR1 and CDR2 (germline): SGHAT, FQNNGV. V lost 5 bases and J 3 bases, leaving 10 bases between the germline ends. The CDR3 DNA reads as TGTGCCAGCAGCCTGAGTCGGTCTAATGAAAAACTGTTTTTT. Translated: CASSLSRSNEKLFF.

The chain is built from TRBV5-1 and TRBJ1-4; D gene uncertain. Trimming stripped 0 bases from V and 8 bases from J, with 14 bases between. The CDR3 consists of 15 residues. Per germline, CDR1 SGHRS and CDR2 YFSETQ. CDR3 nucleotide sequence: TGCGCCAGCAGCTTGGGCTCCCCGGGAGGAGAAAAACTGTTTTTT. Translated: CASSLGSPGGEKLFF.

The rearrangement joins TRBV7-2 to TRBJ1-2; D might be TRBD1 (5 bases). The CDR3 consists of 15 residues. Trimming removed 4 bases at V and 9 bases at J, with 21 bases between. CDR1 SGHTA and CDR2 FQGNSA come from the germline V gene. CDR3 amino acids: CASSSAGQGMGSYTF. The CDR3 region has the DNA TGTGCCAGCAGCTCGGCCGGGCAGGGAATGGGGAGCTACACCTTC.

This clone came up once. The V gene is TRBV11-2, the J gene TRBJ2-2; 7 nucleotides match TRBD1. The CDR3 totals 16 residues. V gave up 1 base and J gave up 3 bases; unmatched junction bases: 5. Germline loops: CDR1 SGHAT, CDR2 FQNNGV. The CDR3 loop is CASSLGRGTDTGELFF. The CDR3 DNA reads as TGTGCCAGCAGCTTAGGCAGGGGGACGGACACCGGGGAGCTGTTTTTT.

The chain joins TRBV19 to TRBJ2-5, with TRBD2 identical over 7 bases. Germline CDR1 and CDR2: LNHDA and SQIVND (reference sequence). The CDR3 length is 17 residues. The V and J ends lost 0 bases and 1 base, in that order; junction bases with no gene match: 8. The CDR3 reads CASSIDRKRGFQETQYF. CDR3 nucleotide sequence: TGTGCCAGTAGTATAGATCGCAAGCGGGGCTTCCAAGAGACCCAGTACTTC.

The chain uses TRBV9 and TRBJ2-1; 12 nucleotides align to TRBD2. After removal of 4 bases from V and 4 bases from J, the junction contained 12 bases not matched to a gene. The CDR3 consists of 18 residues. Germline CDR1 is SGDLS and CDR2 is YYNGEE. In DNA form, the CDR3 reads TGTGCCAGCAGCCCCACGCTGTCTAGCGGGGGGGCATACAATGAGCAGTTCTTC. It yields the protein CASSPTLSSGGAYNEQFF.

CDR3 region: CASRGDADRSYEQYF. As DNA, the CDR3 is TGTGCCAGCAGAGGGGATGCGGACAGGAGCTACGAGCAGTACTTC. This chain connects TRBV6-1 to TRBJ2-7; 7 bases match TRBD1. The ends lost 6 bases at V and 3 bases at J; junction bases unmatched: 11. Germline values: CDR1 MNHNS, CDR2 SASEGT. This CDR3 comprises 15 residues.

The chain uses TRBV6-2 or TRBV6-3 and TRBJ2-1, with D perhaps matching TRBD2 (5 bases). Per the germline V gene, CDR1 is MNHEY and CDR2 is SVGEGT. The CDR3 runs to 16 residues. V was pared by 4 bases and J by 4 bases, with 17 bases between. CDR3 DNA: TGTGCCAGCAGTTCTTCTGATCTGGCGGGTTACAATGAGCAGTTCTTC. Translating it yields CASSSSDLAGYNEQFF.

The V call is TRBV11-2, the J call TRBJ2-7; 10 nucleotides agree with TRBD1. The CDR3 contains 15 residues. J gave up 1 base and V 4 bases, and 4 bases lay outside the gene matches. CDR1 and CDR2 from the germline V gene are SGHAT and FQNNGV. In nucleotides, the CDR3 is TGTGCCAGCAGCTCGGGGGACAGGGGATCCTACGAGCAGTACTTC. Encoded protein: CASSSGDRGSYEQYF.

The CDR3 spells CASSLQGNGYTF. The CDR3 DNA sequence: TGTGCCAGCAGCTTACAGGGGAATGGCTACACCTTC. The chain is built from TRBV5-4 and TRBJ1-2; TRBD1 matches at 7 bases. Germline CDR1 is SGHNT and CDR2 is YYREEE (reference sequence). V shed 2 bases and J 6 bases; nucleotides not matched to a gene: 1. This CDR3 has 12 residues.

This sequence joins TRBV18 and TRBJ1-1; 8 nucleotides match TRBD1. The CDR3 contains 16 residues. V was pared by 3 bases and J by 3 bases, with 9 bases of the junction left unmatched. CDR1 and CDR2 from the germline V gene are KGHSH and LQKENI. CDR3 in amino acids: CASSPSGQGKYTEAFF. The CDR3 coding sequence is TGTGCCAGCTCACCCTCTGGACAGGGAAAGTACACTGAAGCTTTCTTT.

The V call is TRBV27, the J call TRBJ1-1, with a tentative D call TRBD1 (5 bases). CDR1 is MNHEY and CDR2 is SMNVEV in the germline V gene (reference sequence). CDR3 length: 13 residues. V was cut by 7 bases and J by 7 bases, with 16 bases left in between. CDR3 DNA sequence: TGTGCCAGCACTCATGGAGGGGTTCATGAAGCTTTCTTT. Its translation is CASTHGGVHEAFF.

The count of this clone is one. The chain links TRBV4-1 to TRBJ1-4, with TRBD1 identical over 9 bases. The germline gives CDR1 MGHRA, CDR2 YSYEKL. J gave up 6 bases and V 0 bases, and 5 bases lay outside the gene matches. This CDR3 is 16 amino acids long. CDR3 bases: TGCGCCAGCAGCCAAGAGCGGGACAGGGCGTATGAAAAACTGTTTTTT. Protein: CASSQERDRAYEKLFF.

This chain links TRBV18 with TRBJ2-1, with 8 bases that match TRBD1. CDR1 and CDR2 (germline): KGHSH, LQKENI. The CDR3 consists of 14 residues. Trimming cost V 5 bases and J 11 bases; bases outside gene matches: 11. This CDR3 is CASSGLLDRDKQFF. CDR3 bases: TGTGCCAGCTCAGGATTACTGGACAGGGACAAGCAGTTCTTC.

This chain joins TRBV6-5 and TRBJ1-2; tentatively, D is TRBD1 (6 bases). The length of the CDR3 is 16 residues. Germline V gene data show CDR1 as MNHEY and CDR2 as SVGAGI. The V gene lost 4 bases and the J gene lost 1 base, with 16 bases spanning the gap. The CDR3 spells CASSSPRDTINYGYTF. The CDR3 DNA sequence: TGTGCCAGCAGTTCGCCTCGGGACACAATTAACTATGGCTACACCTTC.

The gene calls are TRBV4-3 and TRBJ2-3, with 8 positions matching TRBD2. Per the germline V gene, CDR1 is LGHNA and CDR2 is YSLEER. V lost 0 bases and J lost 2; bases outside the gene matches: 13. CDR3 length equals 19 residues. The CDR3 sequence: CASSQETGGGFRFTDTQYF. The CDR3 bases are TGCGCCAGCAGCCAAGAAACGGGCGGGGGGTTCCGCTTCACAGATACGCAGTATTTT.

This clone was counted once. A read error may produce the germline difference seen at one junction end. The chain uses TRBV11-3 and TRBJ2-2, with 8 bases matching TRBD2. CDR3 size: 15 residues. Germline V CDR1 and CDR2: SGHNT, YENEEA. The CDR3: CASSLAGTNTGELFF. In DNA, the CDR3 is TGTGCCAGCAGTTTAGCGGGGACGAACACCGGGGAGCTGTTTTTT.

The V and J genes are TRBV7-2 and TRBJ2-5; TRBD2 agrees at 11 bases. Per germline, CDR1 SGHTA and CDR2 FQGNSA. The CDR3 sequence is 16 residues long. Germline trimming cut 3 bases from V and 5 bases from J; bases unmatched to any gene: 8. CDR3 DNA: TGTGCCAGCAGCTTCTCCGTTAGCGGGAGGGGGGAGACCCAGTACTTC. This encodes CASSFSVSGRGETQYF.

J is TRBJ1-4 and V is TRBV7-2, with D maybe TRBD1 (5 bases). This CDR3 is 15 amino acids long. Germline CDR1 reads SGHTA; CDR2 reads FQGNSA. Trimming removed 8 bases at V and 0 bases at J, with 13 bases between. The CDR3 bases are TGTGCCAGCGGGCTCGGGGGTTCAACTAATGAAAAACTGTTTTTT. Its protein product is CASGLGGSTNEKLFF.

This rearrangement joins TRBV18 to TRBJ2-2, with TRBD1 identical over 7 bases. Unmatched junction bases numbered 10, after V lost 3 bases and J lost 3 bases. Per germline, CDR1 KGHSH and CDR2 LQKENI. The CDR3 runs 17 residues. CDR3 amino acids: CASSPQNRGLDTGELFF. CDR3 sequence (DNA): TGTGCCAGCTCACCCCAAAACAGGGGCTTGGACACCGGGGAGCTGTTTTTT.

The chain employs TRBV7-9 and TRBJ2-7, with D tentatively TRBD1 (6 bases). Trimming shortened V by 7 bases and J by 6 bases, and 22 bases separated the two germline ends. Germline V gene lookup returns CDR1 SEHNR and CDR2 FQNEAQ (reference sequence). The CDR3 covers 15 residues. This chain's CDR3 is CASTVYAGDRGEQYF. In DNA form, the CDR3 reads TGTGCCAGCACCGTGTATGCAGGGGATAGGGGCGAGCAGTACTTC.

The chain has TRBV7-2 and TRBJ1-6; a possible D gene is TRBD1 (6 bases). This CDR3 is built from 14 residues. V shed 2 bases and J shed 8 bases, with 10 bases lying between them. The germline gives CDR1 SGHTA, CDR2 FQGNSA. The CDR3 loop reads CASSLQGIDSPLHF. CDR3 coding DNA: TGTGCCAGCAGCTTACAGGGGATTGATTCACCCCTCCACTTT. The entire variable domain, with the rest obtained from reference TRBV7-2 and TRBJ1-6, is as follows: GAGVSQSPSNKVTEKGKDVELRCDPISGHTALYWYRQSLGQGLEFLIYFQGNSAPDKSGLPSDRFSAERTGGSVSTLTIQRTQQEDSAVYLCASSLQGIDSPLHFGNGTRLTVT.

The chain has TRBV7-3 and TRBJ2-7; 7 nucleotides agree with TRBD2. Germline V gene sequence: CDR1 SGHTA, CDR2 FQGTGA. V shed 1 base, J shed 5 bases, and the junction held 5 bases outside the gene matches. The CDR3 sequence is 14 residues long. CDR3 in DNA: TGTGCCAGCAGCTTAATGCCGGGGGGTCACGAGCAGTACTTC. This encodes CASSLMPGGHEQYF.

V gene TRBV19 combines with J gene TRBJ2-3; the match to TRBD2 covers 7 bases. This CDR3 has 14 amino acids. Losses at the gene ends were 5 bases for V and 2 bases for J; bases not matched to a gene: 4. Germline-derived CDR1 and CDR2 are LNHDA and SQIVND (reference sequence). This CDR3 is CASSASGHTDTQYF. DNA for the CDR3: TGTGCCAGTAGTGCTAGCGGACACACAGATACGCAGTATTTT.

A remark on this clone: A junction boundary mismatches the germline segment, possibly from a read error. This sequence joins TRBV7-7 and TRBJ1-5; 10 positions match TRBD1. Germline V gene lookup returns CDR1 SSHAT and CDR2 FNYEAQ (reference sequence). The CDR3 has 17 residues. Written as DNA, the CDR3 is TGTGCTAGCAGCCCGGCCGGGACAGGGGAAAGCAATCAGCCCCAGCATTTT. Translation: CASSPAGTGESNQPQHF.

Notes on this clone: At the DNA level, this CDR3 is encoded by other sequences in the same sample as well. This chain joins TRBV29-1 and TRBJ2-7, with a possible D match to TRBD2 (6 bases). V was pared by 4 bases and J by 3 bases, with 10 bases between. The CDR3 contains 12 residues. Per the germline V gene, CDR1 is SQVTM and CDR2 is ANQGSEA. The CDR3 coding sequence is TGCAGCGTTGCGGGAGCTGGCTACGAGCAGTACTTC. Residues: CSVAGAGYEQYF.

The chain uses TRBV9 and TRBJ2-1, with TRBD2 identical over 8 bases. In germline, CDR1 is SGDLS, CDR2 YYNGEE. The CDR3 is 14 residues long. V shed 3 bases, J shed 10 bases, and the junction held 9 bases outside the gene matches. The CDR3 sequence is CASSARGGPGEQFF. Here the CDR3 DNA reads TGTGCCAGCAGCGCACGGGGGGGCCCCGGGGAGCAGTTCTTC.

J is TRBJ2-2 and V is TRBV12-5; TRBD2 matches 8 bases. CDR1 and CDR2 from the germline V gene are LGHNT and FRNRAP. This CDR3 has 16 amino acids. The junction had 7 bases not matched to a gene; V was cut back by 6 bases and J by 1 base. This CDR3 is CASGLALAGNTGELFF. The CDR3 nucleotides read TGTGCTAGTGGGCTGGCTCTAGCGGGGAACACCGGGGAGCTGTTTTTT.